The clone carrying this T cell receptor (beta chain) came up once. These data are taken from a study of cytomegalovirus exposure and HLA in healthy donors. The CDR3 has 15 residues. CDR1 is SEHNR and CDR2 is FQNEAQ in the germline V gene (reference sequence). V shed 4 bases, J shed 7 bases, and the junction held 9 bases outside the gene matches. 60 Vbeta and 13 Jbeta primers were used in PCR. Some clones are missing from TCRdb's copy, which holds only in-frame ones; the method was immunoSEQ multiplex PCR. Here the sample spans 50,000 to 65,000 clones, about 73% being singletons. The clonotype was recovered from a man aged 18 to 29 in good health and CMV-seronegative. Input material: PBMCs. V and J are TRBV7-9 and TRBJ1-2, with 10 bases matching TRBD1. CDR3 protein: CASSSSGDRGSGYTF. CDR3 in DNA: TGTGCCAGCAGCTCCAGCGGGGACAGGGGTTCTGGCTACACCTTC.